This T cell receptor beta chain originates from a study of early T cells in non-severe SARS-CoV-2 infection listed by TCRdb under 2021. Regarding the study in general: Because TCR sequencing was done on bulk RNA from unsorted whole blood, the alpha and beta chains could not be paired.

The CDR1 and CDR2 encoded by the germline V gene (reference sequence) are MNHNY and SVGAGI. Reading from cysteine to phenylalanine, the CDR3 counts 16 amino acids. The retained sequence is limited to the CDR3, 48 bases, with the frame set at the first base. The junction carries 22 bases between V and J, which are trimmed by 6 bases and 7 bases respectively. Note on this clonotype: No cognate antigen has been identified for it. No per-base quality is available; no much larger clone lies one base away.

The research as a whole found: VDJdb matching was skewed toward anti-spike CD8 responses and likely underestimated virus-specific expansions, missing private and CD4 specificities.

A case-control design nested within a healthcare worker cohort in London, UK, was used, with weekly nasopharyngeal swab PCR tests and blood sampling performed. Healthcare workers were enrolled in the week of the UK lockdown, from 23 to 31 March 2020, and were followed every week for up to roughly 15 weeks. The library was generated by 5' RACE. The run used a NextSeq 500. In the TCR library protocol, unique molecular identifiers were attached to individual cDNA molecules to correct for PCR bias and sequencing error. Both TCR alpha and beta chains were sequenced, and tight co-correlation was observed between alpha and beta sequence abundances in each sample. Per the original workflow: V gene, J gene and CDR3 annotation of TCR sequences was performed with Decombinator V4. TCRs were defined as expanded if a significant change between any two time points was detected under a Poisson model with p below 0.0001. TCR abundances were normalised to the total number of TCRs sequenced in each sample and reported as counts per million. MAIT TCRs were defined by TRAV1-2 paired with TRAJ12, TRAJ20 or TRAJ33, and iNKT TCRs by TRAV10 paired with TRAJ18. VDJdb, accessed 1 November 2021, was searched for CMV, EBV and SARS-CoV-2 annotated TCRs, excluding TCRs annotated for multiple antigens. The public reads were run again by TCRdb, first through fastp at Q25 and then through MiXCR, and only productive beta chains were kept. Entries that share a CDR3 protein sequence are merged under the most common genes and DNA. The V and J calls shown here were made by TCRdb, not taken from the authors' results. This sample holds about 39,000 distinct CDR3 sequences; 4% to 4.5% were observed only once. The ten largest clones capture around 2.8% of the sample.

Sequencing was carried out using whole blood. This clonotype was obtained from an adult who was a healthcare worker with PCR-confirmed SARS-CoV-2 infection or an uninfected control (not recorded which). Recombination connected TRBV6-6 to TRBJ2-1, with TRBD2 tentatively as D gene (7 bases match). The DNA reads TGTGCCAGCAGCCGGGGGGCATTTGCTGCCAAGAATGAGCAGTTCTTC. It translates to CASSRGAFAAKNEQFF.